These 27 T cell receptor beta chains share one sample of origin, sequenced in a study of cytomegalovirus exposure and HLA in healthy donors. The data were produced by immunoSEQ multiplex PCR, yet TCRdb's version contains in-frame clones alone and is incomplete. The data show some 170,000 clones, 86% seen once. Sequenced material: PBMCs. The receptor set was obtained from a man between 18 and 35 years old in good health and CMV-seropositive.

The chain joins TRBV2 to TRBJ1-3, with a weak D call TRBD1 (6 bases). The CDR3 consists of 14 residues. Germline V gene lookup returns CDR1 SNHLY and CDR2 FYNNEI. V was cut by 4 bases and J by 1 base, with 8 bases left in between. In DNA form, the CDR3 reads TGTGCCAGCAGTGCACAGGGTTCTGGAAACACCATATATTTT. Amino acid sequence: CASSAQGSGNTIYF.

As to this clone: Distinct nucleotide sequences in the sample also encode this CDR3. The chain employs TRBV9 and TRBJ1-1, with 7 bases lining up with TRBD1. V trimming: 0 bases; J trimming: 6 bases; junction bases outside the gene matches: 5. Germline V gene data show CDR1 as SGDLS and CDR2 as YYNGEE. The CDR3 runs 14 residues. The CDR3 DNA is TGTGCCAGCAGCGTAGGAGGAGGGGGCTCTGAAGCTTTCTTT. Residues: CASSVGGGGSEAFF.

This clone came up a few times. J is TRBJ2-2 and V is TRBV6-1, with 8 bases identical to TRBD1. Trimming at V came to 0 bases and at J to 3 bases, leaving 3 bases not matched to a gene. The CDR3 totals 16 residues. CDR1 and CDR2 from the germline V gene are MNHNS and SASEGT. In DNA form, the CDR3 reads TGTGCCAGCAGTGAAGCGGGACAGGATGACACCGGGGAGCTGTTTTTT. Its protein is CASSEAGQDDTGELFF.

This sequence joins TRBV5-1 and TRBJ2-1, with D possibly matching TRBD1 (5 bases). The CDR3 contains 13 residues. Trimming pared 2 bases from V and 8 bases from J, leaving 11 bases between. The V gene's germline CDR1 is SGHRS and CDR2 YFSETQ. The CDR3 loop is CASSLGQADEQFF. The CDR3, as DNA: TGCGCCAGCAGCTTAGGACAAGCCGATGAGCAGTTCTTC.

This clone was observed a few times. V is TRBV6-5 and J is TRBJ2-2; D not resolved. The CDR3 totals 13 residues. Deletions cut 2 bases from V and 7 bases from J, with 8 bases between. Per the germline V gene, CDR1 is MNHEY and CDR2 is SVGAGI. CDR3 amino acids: CASSYGSGGELFF. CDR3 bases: TGTGCCAGCAGTTACGGTTCGGGCGGGGAGCTGTTTTTT.

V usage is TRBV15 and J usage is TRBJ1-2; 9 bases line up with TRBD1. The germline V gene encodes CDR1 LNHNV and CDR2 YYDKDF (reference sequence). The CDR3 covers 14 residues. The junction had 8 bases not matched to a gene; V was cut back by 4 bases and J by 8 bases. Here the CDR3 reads CATSKIQGASGYTF. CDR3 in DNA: TGTGCCACCAGCAAAATACAGGGGGCCTCGGGCTACACCTTC. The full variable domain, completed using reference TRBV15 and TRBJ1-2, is DAMVIQNPRYQVTQFGKPVTLSCSQTLNHNVMYWYQQKSSQAPKLLFHYYDKDFNNEADTPDNFQSRRPNTSFCFLDIRSPGLGDTAMYLCATSKIQGASGYTFGSGTRLTVV.

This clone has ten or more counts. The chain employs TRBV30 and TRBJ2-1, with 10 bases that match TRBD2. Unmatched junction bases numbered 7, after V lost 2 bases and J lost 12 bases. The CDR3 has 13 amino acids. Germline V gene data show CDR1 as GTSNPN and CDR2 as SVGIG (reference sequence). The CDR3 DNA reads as TGTGCCTGGAGTATGATAGCGGGGGGTGGGCAGTTCTTC. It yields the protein CAWSMIAGGGQFF.

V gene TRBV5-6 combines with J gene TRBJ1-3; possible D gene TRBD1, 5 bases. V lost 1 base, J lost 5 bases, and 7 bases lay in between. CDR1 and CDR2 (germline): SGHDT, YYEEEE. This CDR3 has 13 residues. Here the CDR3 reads CASSLQGRNTIYF. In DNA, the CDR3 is TGTGCCAGCAGCTTGCAGGGTAGAAACACCATATATTTT.

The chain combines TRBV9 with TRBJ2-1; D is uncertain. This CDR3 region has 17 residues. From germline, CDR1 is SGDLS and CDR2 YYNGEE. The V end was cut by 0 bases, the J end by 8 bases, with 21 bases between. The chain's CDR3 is CASSVAGGQAPGDEQFF. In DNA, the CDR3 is TGTGCCAGCAGCGTAGCAGGTGGGCAGGCCCCAGGCGATGAGCAGTTCTTC.

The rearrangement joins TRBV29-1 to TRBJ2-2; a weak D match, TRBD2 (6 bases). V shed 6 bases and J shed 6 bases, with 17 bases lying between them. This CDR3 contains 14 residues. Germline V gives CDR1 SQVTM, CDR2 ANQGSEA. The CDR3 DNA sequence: TGCAGCGTCGGGACCTCCCGGGGGTCCGGGGAGCTGTTTTTT. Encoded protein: CSVGTSRGSGELFF.

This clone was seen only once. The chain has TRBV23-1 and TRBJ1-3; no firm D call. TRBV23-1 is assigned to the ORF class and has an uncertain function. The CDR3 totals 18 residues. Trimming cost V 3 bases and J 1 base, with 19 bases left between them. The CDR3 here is CASSQAPDKDVSGNTIYF. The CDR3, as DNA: TGCGCCAGCAGTCAGGCGCCCGACAAAGACGTGTCTGGAAACACCATATATTTT.

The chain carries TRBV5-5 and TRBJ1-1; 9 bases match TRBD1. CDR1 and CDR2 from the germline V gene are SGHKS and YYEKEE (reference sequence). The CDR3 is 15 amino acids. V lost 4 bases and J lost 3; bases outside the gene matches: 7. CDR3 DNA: TGTGCCAGCAGCACAGGGGGCGAGTACTACACTGAAGCTTTCTTT. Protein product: CASSTGGEYYTEAFF.

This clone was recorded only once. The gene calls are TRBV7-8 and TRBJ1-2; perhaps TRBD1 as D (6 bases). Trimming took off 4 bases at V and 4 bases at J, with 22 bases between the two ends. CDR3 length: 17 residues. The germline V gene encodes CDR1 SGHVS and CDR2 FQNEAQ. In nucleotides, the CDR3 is TGTGCCAGCAGCTCTACAGCCTTGGGGGCCTTAGGCTATGGCTACACCTTC. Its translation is CASSSTALGALGYGYTF.

The CDR3 DNA follows: TGTGCCAGCACTCCCCGGACAACTAATAACTATGGCTACACCTTC. It translates to CASTPRTTNNYGYTF. The rearrangement links TRBV2 to TRBJ1-2; a possible D gene is TRBD1 (5 bases). CDR1 is SNHLY and CDR2 is FYNNEI in the germline V gene. V was shortened by 7 bases and J by 1 base, with 16 bases between the two germline ends. The CDR3 runs to 15 residues.

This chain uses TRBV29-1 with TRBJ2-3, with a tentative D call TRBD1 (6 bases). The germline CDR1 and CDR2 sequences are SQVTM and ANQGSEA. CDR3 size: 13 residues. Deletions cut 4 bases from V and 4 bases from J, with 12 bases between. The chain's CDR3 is CSVGRDKSDTQYF. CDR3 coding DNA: TGCAGCGTTGGACGGGACAAGTCAGATACGCAGTATTTT.

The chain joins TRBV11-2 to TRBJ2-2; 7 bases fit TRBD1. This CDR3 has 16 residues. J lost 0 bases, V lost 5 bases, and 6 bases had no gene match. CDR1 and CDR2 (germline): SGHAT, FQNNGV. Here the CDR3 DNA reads TGTGCCAGCAGCCGGTTCGGGACAGCGAACACCGGGGAGCTGTTTTTT. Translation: CASSRFGTANTGELFF.

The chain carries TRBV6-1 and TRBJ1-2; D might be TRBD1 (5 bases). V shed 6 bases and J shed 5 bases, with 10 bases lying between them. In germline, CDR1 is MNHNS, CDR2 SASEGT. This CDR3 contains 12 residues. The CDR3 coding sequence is TGTGCCAGCAGGTCCGGGGGTTATGGCTACACCTTC. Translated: CASRSGGYGYTF.

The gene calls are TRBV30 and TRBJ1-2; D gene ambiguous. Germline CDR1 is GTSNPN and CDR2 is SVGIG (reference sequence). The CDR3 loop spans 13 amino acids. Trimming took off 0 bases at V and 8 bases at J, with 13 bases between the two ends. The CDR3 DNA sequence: TGTGCCTGGAGTGTACGGCAGGCCCACGGCTACACCTTC. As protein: CAWSVRQAHGYTF. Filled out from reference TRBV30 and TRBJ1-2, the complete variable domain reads SQTIHQWPATLVQPVGSPLSLECTVEGTSNPNLYWYRQAAGRGLQLLFYSVGIGQISSEVPQNLSASRPQDRQFILSSKKLLLSDSGFYLCAWSVRQAHGYTFGSGTRLTVV.

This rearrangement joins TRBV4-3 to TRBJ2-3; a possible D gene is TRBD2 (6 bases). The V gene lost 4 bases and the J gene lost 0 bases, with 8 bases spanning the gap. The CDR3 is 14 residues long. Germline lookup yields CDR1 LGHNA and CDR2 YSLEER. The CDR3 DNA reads TGCGCCAGCAGCCTAAGCGGGAGCACAGATACGCAGTATTTT. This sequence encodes CASSLSGSTDTQYF.

The CDR3 loop reads CASSGLGQGHMNTEAFF. As DNA, the CDR3 is TGTGCCAGCAGTGGGCTGGGACAGGGCCACATGAACACTGAAGCTTTCTTT. V usage is TRBV25-1 and J usage is TRBJ1-1, with 9 positions matching TRBD1. The germline V gene encodes CDR1 MGHDK and CDR2 SYGVNS. The trim removed 4 bases at V and 0 bases at J, leaving 9 bases unmatched. The CDR3 length is 17 residues.

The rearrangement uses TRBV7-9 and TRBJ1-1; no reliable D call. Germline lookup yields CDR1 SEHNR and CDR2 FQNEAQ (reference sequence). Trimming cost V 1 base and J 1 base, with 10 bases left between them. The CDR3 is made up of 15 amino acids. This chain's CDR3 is CASSLGAPGNTEAFF. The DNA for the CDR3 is TGTGCCAGCAGCTTAGGTGCCCCAGGGAACACTGAAGCTTTCTTT. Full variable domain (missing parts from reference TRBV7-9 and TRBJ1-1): DTGVSQNPRHKITKRGQNVTFRCDPISEHNRLYWYRQTLGQGPEFLTYFQNEAQLEKSRLLSDRFSAERPKGSFSTLEIQRTEQGDSAMYLCASSLGAPGNTEAFFGQGTRLTVV.

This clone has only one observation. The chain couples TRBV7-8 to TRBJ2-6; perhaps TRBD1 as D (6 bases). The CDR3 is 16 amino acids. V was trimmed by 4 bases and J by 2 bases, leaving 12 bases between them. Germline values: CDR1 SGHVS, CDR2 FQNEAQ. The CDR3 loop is CASSSQQGTGANVLTF. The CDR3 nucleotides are TGTGCCAGCAGCTCACAACAGGGCACTGGGGCCAACGTCCTGACTTTC.

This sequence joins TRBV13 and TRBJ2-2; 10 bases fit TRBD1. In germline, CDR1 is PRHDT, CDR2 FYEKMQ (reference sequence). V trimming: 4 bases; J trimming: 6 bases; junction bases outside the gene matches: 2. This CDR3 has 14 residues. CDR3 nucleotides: TGTGCCAGCAGCTCGGGGACAGGGGCCGGGGAGCTGTTTTTT. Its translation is CASSSGTGAGELFF.

The CDR3 region is CASSQDQWEGGYTF. For the CDR3, the DNA is TGCGCCAGCAGCCAAGATCAATGGGAGGGCGGCTACACCTTC. The rearrangement joins TRBV4-1 to TRBJ1-2; D ambiguous. V lost 0 bases, J lost 8 bases, and 13 bases lay in between. Germline loops: CDR1 MGHRA, CDR2 YSYEKL. CDR3 size: 14 residues.

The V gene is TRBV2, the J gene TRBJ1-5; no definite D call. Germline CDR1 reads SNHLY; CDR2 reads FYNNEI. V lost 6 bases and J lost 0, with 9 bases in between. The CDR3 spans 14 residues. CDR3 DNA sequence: TGTGCCAGCAGAGGCGGATATAGCAATCAGCCCCAGCATTTT. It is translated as CASRGGYSNQPQHF.

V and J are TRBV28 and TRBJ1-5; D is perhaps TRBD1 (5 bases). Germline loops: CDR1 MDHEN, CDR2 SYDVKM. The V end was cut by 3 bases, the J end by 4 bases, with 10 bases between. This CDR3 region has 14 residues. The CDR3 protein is CASSFSRVNQPQHF. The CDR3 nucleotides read TGTGCCAGCAGTTTCTCCAGGGTTAATCAGCCCCAGCATTTT.

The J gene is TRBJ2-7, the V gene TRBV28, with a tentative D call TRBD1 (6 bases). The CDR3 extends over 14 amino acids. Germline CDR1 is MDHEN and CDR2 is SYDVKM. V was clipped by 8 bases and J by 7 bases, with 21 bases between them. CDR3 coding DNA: TGTGCCAGCGGACCCCCGGGACAACGTAAAGAGCAGTACTTC. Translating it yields CASGPPGQRKEQYF.